Below are 8 T cell receptor beta chains sequenced from a single sample in a study of cytomegalovirus exposure and HLA in healthy donors. Both 60 Vbeta primers and 13 Jbeta primers went into the PCR. Profiled with immunoSEQ multiplex PCR; TCRdb holds only in-frame clones, not every one. The sample contains roughly 120,000 clones, more than 65% of which appear only once. The sample was PBMCs. These receptor sequences come from a human donor in good health.

This clone appeared a few times. The genes are TRBV28 and TRBJ2-3; 11 bases align to TRBD2. The CDR3 loop spans 16 amino acids. Losses at the gene ends were 3 bases for V and 6 bases for J; bases not matched to a gene: 8. Germline-derived CDR1 and CDR2 are MDHEN and SYDVKM. CDR3 nucleotides: TGTGCCAGCAGTTTTTCGACTAGCGGGACTTCCGATACGCAGTATTTT. Its translation is CASSFSTSGTSDTQYF.

This clone was recorded only once. This sequence joins TRBV23-1 and TRBJ2-1; 9 bases align to TRBD2. TRBV23-1 is an open reading frame whose function is uncertain. CDR3 length: 17 amino acids. J gave up 5 bases and V 7 bases, and 15 bases lay outside the gene matches. The DNA for the CDR3 is TGCGCCAGCATCTTTAGCGGGAGACCTAGATCCAACAATGAGCAGTTCTTC. It yields the protein CASIFSGRPRSNNEQFF.

V usage is TRBV7-2 and J usage is TRBJ2-1; 7 bases map to TRBD2. The length of the CDR3 is 16 residues. Germline CDR1 SGHTA, CDR2 FQGNSA. After removal of 6 bases from V and 0 bases from J, the junction contained 8 bases not matched to a gene. In DNA, the CDR3 is TGTGCCAGCAGGGCGAGACTAGCCTCCTCCTACAATGAGCAGTTCTTC. Protein product: CASRARLASSYNEQFF.

The CDR3 reads CASSPQNRAGNTIYF. CDR3 sequence (DNA): TGTGCCAGCAGTCCACAAAACAGGGCTGGAAACACCATATATTTT. V and J are TRBV27 and TRBJ1-3; a weak D match, TRBD1 (6 bases). V lost 5 bases, J lost 2 bases, and 13 bases lay in between. The CDR3 length is 15 residues. Germline loops: CDR1 MNHEY, CDR2 SMNVEV (reference sequence).

The V call is TRBV2, the J call TRBJ1-5; TRBD1 agrees at 8 bases. The CDR3 totals 14 residues. The V gene end was trimmed by 8 bases and the J gene end by 4 bases; junction bases not matched to a gene: 7. Germline V gene data show CDR1 as SNHLY and CDR2 as FYNNEI. The CDR3 protein is CASARTGLNQPQHF. In nucleotides, the CDR3 is TGTGCCAGCGCCCGGACAGGGTTAAATCAGCCCCAGCATTTT.

The chain has TRBV28 and TRBJ2-7; TRBD2 matches at 7 bases. The CDR3 covers 17 residues. The germline V gene has CDR1 MDHEN and CDR2 SYDVKM. J lost 0 bases, V lost 3 bases, and 11 bases had no gene match. In DNA form, the CDR3 reads TGTGCCAGCAGTTTTGGGTTGTTAGCGGGTAGCTCCTACGAGCAGTACTTC. It is translated as CASSFGLLAGSSYEQYF.

As regards this clone: Sequence at one end of the junction differs from germline and may be a read error. This same CDR3 is encoded by further DNA sequences in the sample. The chain combines TRBV28 with TRBJ2-7; D may be TRBD2 (6 bases). Germline assignment: CDR1 MDHEN and CDR2 SYDVKM. The CDR3 consists of 15 residues. CDR3 residues: CASSRGTGSSYEQYF. Written as DNA, the CDR3 is TGTGCCAGCAGCCGCGGGACTGGGAGCTCCTACGAACAGTACTTC.

The chain is built from TRBV5-4 and TRBJ1-4, with D maybe TRBD1 (5 bases). The CDR3 has 14 residues. Trimming shortened V by 1 base and J by 8 bases, and 12 bases separated the two germline ends. CDR1 SGHNT and CDR2 YYREEE come from the germline V gene (reference sequence). CDR3 nucleotides: TGTGCCAGCAGCTTGTGGGGCGGCCGGGAAAAACTGTTTTTT. Translation gives CASSLWGGREKLFF. Supplemented by reference TRBV5-4 and TRBJ1-4, the full variable domain reads ETGVTQSPTHLIKTRGQQVTLRCSSQSGHNTVSWYQQALGQGPQFIFQYYREEENGRGNFPPRFSGLQFPNYSSELNVNALELDDSALYLCASSLWGGREKLFFGSGTQLSVL.